The text below deals with one TCR beta chain. Preparing the TCRbeta library involved the use of unique molecular identifiers. One entry per CDR3 protein, called by TCRdb with MiXCR from the PCR reads. The table includes approximately 640,000 distinct CDR3 sequences, around 16% detected once. The source of the sample is a study of T-cell reconstitution after alpha-beta-depleted transplantation in children. With 6 bases clipped from V and 3 bases from J, the junction kept 5 bases outside the gene matches. There are 15 residues in the CDR3. This TCR was sampled from a human donor who donated a stem cell graft to a child with acute myeloid leukemia. Specimen: PBMCs from the stem cell graft donor, collected from the stem cell graft. V gene TRBV12-3 or TRBV12-4 combines with J gene TRBJ2-2, with TRBD1 identical over 9 bases. The CDR3 DNA follows: TGTGCCAGCAGACGGGACAGGGCATACACCGGGGAGCTGTTTTTT. Its protein product is CASRRDRAYTGELFF.